The 5 T cell receptor beta chains below come from one sample, sequenced in a study of T cell responses to AZD1222 COVID-19 vaccine. Profiled with immunoSEQ multiplex PCR; TCRdb holds only in-frame clones, not every one. The sample lists about 90,000 clones, around 91% occurring once. The starting material was peripheral blood, obtained on day 0 of MenACWY control vaccination. The source is an adult in good health.

The chain is built from TRBV11-2 and TRBJ1-2; D unclear. V was clipped by 5 bases and J by 0 bases, with 7 bases between them. Germline V gives CDR1 SGHAT, CDR2 FQNNGV. This CDR3 contains 13 residues. This CDR3 is CASSLNTNYGYTF. In DNA form, the CDR3 reads TGTGCCAGCAGCCTTAACACTAACTATGGCTACACCTTC.

This chain connects TRBV11-2 to TRBJ2-7; D uncertain. V was pared by 7 bases and J by 1 base, with 8 bases between. CDR3 length equals 12 residues. The germline V gene has CDR1 SGHAT and CDR2 FQNNGV. The CDR3 reads CASTPGSYEQYF. The CDR3 coding sequence is TGTGCCAGCACACCTGGTTCCTACGAGCAGTACTTC.

The chain couples TRBV28 to TRBJ2-1; no definite D call. The CDR3 is 11 residues long. Trimming left V 4 bases short and J 8 bases short, with 6 bases between. Per germline, CDR1 MDHEN and CDR2 SYDVKM. The CDR3, as DNA: TGTGCCAGCAGTTACCGCTATGAGCAGTTCTTC. Its protein product is CASSYRYEQFF.

This rearrangement joins TRBV19 to TRBJ2-5; the match to TRBD2 covers 12 bases. The V segment lost 5 bases and the J segment 3 bases; nucleotides outside the gene matches: 4. The germline V gene has CDR1 LNHDA and CDR2 SQIVND (reference sequence). The CDR3 spans 15 residues. The CDR3 coding sequence is TGTGCCAGTAGTCAAGCTAGCGGGGGGGAAGAGACCCAGTACTTC. This gives the protein CASSQASGGEETQYF.

In DNA, the CDR3 is TGTGCCAGCAGCTTAAGGGACAGCAGAACGTCTGAAGCTTTCTTT. This sequence encodes CASSLRDSRTSEAFF. The chain links TRBV7-2 to TRBJ1-1, with TRBD1 identical over 7 bases. Germline-derived CDR1 and CDR2 are SGHTA and FQGNSA. CDR3 size: 15 residues. V shed 2 bases, J shed 6 bases, and the junction held 9 bases outside the gene matches.